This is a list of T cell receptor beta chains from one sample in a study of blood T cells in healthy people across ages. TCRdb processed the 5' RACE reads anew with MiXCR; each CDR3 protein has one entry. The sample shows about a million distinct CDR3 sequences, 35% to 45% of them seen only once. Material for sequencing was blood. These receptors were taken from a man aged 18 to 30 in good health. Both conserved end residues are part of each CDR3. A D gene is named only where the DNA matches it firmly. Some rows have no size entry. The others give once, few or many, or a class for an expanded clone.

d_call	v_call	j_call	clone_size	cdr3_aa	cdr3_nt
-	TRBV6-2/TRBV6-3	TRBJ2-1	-	CASTATMERHNEQFF	TGTGCCAGCACCGCGACTATGGAGAGACACAATGAGCAGTTCTTC
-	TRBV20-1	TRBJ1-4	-	CSARDPGQPNEKLFF	TGCAGTGCTAGAGATCCAGGGCAGCCGAATGAAAAACTGTTTTTT
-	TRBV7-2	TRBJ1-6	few	CASSTSSSPLHF	TGTGCCAGCAGCACGTCCAGTTCACCCCTCCACTTT
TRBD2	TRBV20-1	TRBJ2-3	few	CSAKGLVSFDTQYF	TGCAGTGCAAAGGGACTAGTGAGTTTCGATACGCAGTATTTT
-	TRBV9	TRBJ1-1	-	CASSVSKNTEAFF	TGTGCCAGCAGCGTAAGCAAGAACACTGAAGCTTTCTTT
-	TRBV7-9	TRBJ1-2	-	CASSLVADGYTF	TGTGCCAGCAGCTTAGTCGCTGATGGCTACACCTTC
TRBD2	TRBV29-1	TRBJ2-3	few	CSVEANLAGAADTQYF	TGCAGCGTTGAAGCTAACCTAGCGGGGGCTGCAGATACGCAGTATTTT
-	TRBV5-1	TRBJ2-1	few	CASSLAYQKGNEQFF	TGCGCCAGCAGCTTGGCTTACCAAAAGGGCAATGAGCAGTTCTTC
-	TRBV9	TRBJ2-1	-	CASSVEVGATLSSYNEQFF	TGTGCCAGCAGCGTAGAGGTAGGGGCGACTTTATCCTCCTACAATGAGCAGTTCTTC
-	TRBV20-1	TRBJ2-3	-	CSARATLEADTQYF	TGCAGTGCTAGGGCCACACTAGAGGCAGATACGCAGTATTTT
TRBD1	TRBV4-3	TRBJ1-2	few	CASSHQDRGGYGYTF	TGCGCCAGCAGCCACCAAGACAGGGGCGGCTATGGCTACACCTTC
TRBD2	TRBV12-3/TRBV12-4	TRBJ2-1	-	CASSYSGDFYNEQFF	TGTGCCAGCAGTTATAGCGGGGACTTCTACAATGAGCAGTTCTTC
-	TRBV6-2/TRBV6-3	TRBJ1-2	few	CASNPIGTYGYTF	TGTGCCAGCAACCCGATTGGGACCTATGGCTACACCTTC
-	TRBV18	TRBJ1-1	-	CASEDGVNTEAFF	TGTGCCAGCGAAGACGGGGTAAACACTGAAGCTTTCTTT
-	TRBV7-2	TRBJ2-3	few	CASSPWGSTDTQYF	TGTGCCAGCAGCCCCTGGGGGAGCACAGATACGCAGTATTTT
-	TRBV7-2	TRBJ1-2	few	CASSLRQDDGYTF	TGTGCCAGCAGCTTAAGACAGGACGATGGCTACACCTTC
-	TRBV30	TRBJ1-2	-	CAGPRDQLGGYTF	TGTGCCGGACCCCGGGACCAATTGGGTGGCTACACCTTC
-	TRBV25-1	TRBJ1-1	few	CASSTGRVHEAFF	TGTGCCAGCAGTACGGGACGGGTTCATGAAGCTTTCTTT
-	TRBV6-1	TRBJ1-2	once	CASSEAGGVGYGCTF	TGTGCCAGCAGTGAAGCTGGGGGCGTTGGCTATGGCTGCACCTTC
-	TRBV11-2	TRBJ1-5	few	CASSLDSGINGQPQHF	TGTGCCAGCAGCTTAGATTCAGGCATAAACGGGCAGCCCCAGCATTTT
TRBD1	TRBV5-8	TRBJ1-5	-	CASSPRQGIQPQHF	TGTGCCAGCAGCCCCCGACAGGGTATTCAGCCCCAGCATTTT
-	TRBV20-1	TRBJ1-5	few	CSARLSRGQPQHF	TGCAGTGCTAGGTTGAGTAGGGGTCAGCCCCAGCATTTT
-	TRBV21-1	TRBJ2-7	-	CASSKVDRTQGGYEQYF	TGTGCCAGCAGCAAAGTTGATAGGACACAAGGAGGTTACGAGCAGTACTTC
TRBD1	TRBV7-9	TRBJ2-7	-	CASSPPTGVGESSYEQYF	TGTGCCAGCAGCCCGCCAACAGGGGTAGGGGAGAGCTCCTACGAGCAGTACTTC
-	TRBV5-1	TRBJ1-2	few	CASSPNYYGYTF	TGCGCCAGCAGCCCTAACTACTATGGCTACACCTTC
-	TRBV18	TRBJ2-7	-	CASSKDGNSYEQYF	TGTGCCAGCTCCAAGGACGGGAACTCCTACGAGCAGTACTTC
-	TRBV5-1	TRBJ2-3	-	CASSFGRASTDTQYF	TGCGCCAGCAGCTTTGGCAGGGCTAGCACAGATACGCAGTATTTT
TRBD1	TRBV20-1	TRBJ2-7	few	CSAPRTGGDLYEQYF	TGCAGTGCTCCCCGGACAGGGGGCGATTTATACGAGCAGTACTTC
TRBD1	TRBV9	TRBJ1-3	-	CASSPKGYSDRGTDGNTIYF	TGTGCCAGCAGCCCAAAGGGATACTCGGACAGGGGAACTGATGGAAACACCATATATTTT
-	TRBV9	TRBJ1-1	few	CASSVVGGPRGVAFF	TGTGCCAGCAGCGTAGTCGGAGGGCCGAGGGGCGTAGCTTTCTTT
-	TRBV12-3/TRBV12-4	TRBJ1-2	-	CASSYSGRLRSGDYGYTF	TGTGCCAGCAGTTATAGCGGGAGGCTCAGGTCAGGGGACTATGGCTACACCTTC
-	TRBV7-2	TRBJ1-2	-	CASSLTSKGDYGYTF	TGTGCCAGCAGCTTAACCTCGAAGGGGGACTATGGCTACACCTTC
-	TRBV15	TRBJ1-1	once	CATSRLSPGNEAFF	TGTGCCACCAGCAGACTCTCACCCGGGAACGAAGCTTTCTTT
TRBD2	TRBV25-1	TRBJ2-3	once	CASSLAGEPSTSTDTQYF	TGTGCCAGCTCCTTGGCGGGGGAGCCGTCTACTAGCACAGATACGCAGTATTTT
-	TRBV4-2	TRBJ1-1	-	CASSQPIGTAEAFF	TGTGCCAGCAGCCAACCGATAGGGACTGCTGAAGCTTTCTTT
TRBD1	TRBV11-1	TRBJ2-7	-	CASSSSTGGPYEQYF	TGTGCCAGCAGCTCCTCAACAGGGGGCCCGTACGAGCAGTACTTC
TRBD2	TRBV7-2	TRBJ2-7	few	CASSLSTSGAAYEQYF	TGTGCCAGCAGCTTATCTACCAGCGGGGCCGCCTACGAGCAGTACTTC
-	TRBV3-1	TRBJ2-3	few	CASSQESRGTDTQYF	TGTGCCAGCAGCCAAGAGTCGAGGGGCACAGATACGCAGTATTTT
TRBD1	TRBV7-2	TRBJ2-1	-	CASSLVGVNRGQFF	TGTGCCAGCAGCTTAGTTGGTGTGAACAGGGGGCAGTTCTTC
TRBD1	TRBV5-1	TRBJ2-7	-	CASNNPGGWDNEQYF	TGCGCCAGCAACAATCCAGGGGGCTGGGACAATGAGCAGTACTTC
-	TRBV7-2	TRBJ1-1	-	CASSYLDSLREGVAEAFF	TGTGCCAGCAGCTACTTAGATTCCCTAAGGGAGGGAGTCGCTGAAGCTTTCTTT
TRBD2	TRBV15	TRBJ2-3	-	CATSRSSGPRVTDTQYF	TGTGCCACCAGCAGATCTAGCGGGCCGCGGGTTACAGATACGCAGTATTTT
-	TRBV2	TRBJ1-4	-	CASRAERGEKLFF	TGTGCCAGCAGAGCGGAGAGAGGTGAAAAACTGTTTTTT
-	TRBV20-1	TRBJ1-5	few	CSVLGGNQPQHF	TGCAGTGTTTTAGGGGGGAATCAGCCCCAGCATTTT
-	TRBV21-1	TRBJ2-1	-	CASSWDMFNNEQFF	TGTGCCAGCAGTTGGGACATGTTTAACAATGAGCAGTTCTTC
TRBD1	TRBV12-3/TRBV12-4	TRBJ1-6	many	CASRQTGGFSPLHF	TGTGCCAGCAGACAAACAGGGGGCTTTTCACCCCTCCACTTT
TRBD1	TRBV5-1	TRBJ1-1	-	CASSSILGTGRENTEAFF	TGCGCCAGCAGCAGTATCCTCGGGACAGGGCGTGAGAACACTGAAGCTTTCTTT
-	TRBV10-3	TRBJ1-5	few	CAISGLANQPQHF	TGTGCCATCAGTGGATTAGCGAATCAGCCCCAGCATTTT
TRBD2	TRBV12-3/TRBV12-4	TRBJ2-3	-	CASTKLAGVVDTQYF	TGTGCCAGCACCAAACTAGCGGGGGTAGTAGATACGCAGTATTTT
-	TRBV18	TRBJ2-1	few	CASSPGNPRTEQFF	TGTGCCAGCTCACCGGGAAATCCTCGGACTGAGCAGTTCTTC
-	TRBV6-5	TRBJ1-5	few	CASRKGGGQPQHF	TGTGCCAGCAGAAAGGGGGGGGGTCAGCCCCAGCATTTT
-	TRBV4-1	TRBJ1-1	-	CASSERWLPSDAFF	TGCGCCAGCAGCGAACGATGGCTCCCCTCGGATGCTTTCTTT
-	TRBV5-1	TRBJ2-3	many	CASSYRAPTDTQYF	TGCGCCAGCAGCTATCGGGCCCCCACAGATACGCAGTATTTT
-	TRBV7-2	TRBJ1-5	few	CASSLRVLRGNQPQHF	TGTGCCAGCAGCCTTAGGGTCCTGCGAGGCAATCAGCCCCAGCATTTT
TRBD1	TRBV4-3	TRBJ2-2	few	CASSPRDRYTGELFF	TGCGCCAGCAGCCCCCGGGACAGGTACACCGGGGAGCTGTTTTTT
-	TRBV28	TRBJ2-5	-	CAGSFYGRETQYF	TGTGCCGGCAGTTTCTATGGGCGAGAGACCCAGTACTTC
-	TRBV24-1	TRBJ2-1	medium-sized	CATSDLQQDEQFF	TGTGCCACCAGTGATTTGCAGCAGGATGAGCAGTTCTTC
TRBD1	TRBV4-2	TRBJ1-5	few	CASSPEMTGAGGPQHF	TGTGCCAGCAGCCCAGAGATGACAGGGGCCGGGGGACCCCAGCATTTT
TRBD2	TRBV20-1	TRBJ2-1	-	CSAISGGDYNEQFF	TGCAGTGCCATTAGCGGGGGGGATTACAATGAGCAGTTCTTC
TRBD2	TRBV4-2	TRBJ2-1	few	CASSPALAGGGSYNEQFF	TGTGCCAGCAGCCCGGCGTTAGCGGGGGGGGGATCCTACAATGAGCAGTTCTTC